The 19 T cell receptor beta chains presented below share a single source sample, sequenced in a study of response to subunit inactivated influenza vaccine. TCRdb itself ran the RT-PCR reads through MiXCR, one entry per CDR3 protein. This sample has about 180,000 distinct CDR3 sequences; about 10% occur once, and the top ten carry around 33%. The input for sequencing was CD8+ T cells sorted from PBMCs, taken around 25 months after vaccination. These receptors all stem from a man between 45 and 75 years old who received an inactivated influenza vaccine.

This clonotype was seen a few times. The chain links TRBV11-2 to TRBJ2-3, with no clear D. V gave up 3 bases and J gave up 7 bases, with 8 bases separating them. This CDR3 spans 12 amino acids. The germline V gene encodes CDR1 SGHAT and CDR2 FQNNGV. The CDR3 bases are TGTGCCAGCAGCTTGGTTTCGCATACGCAGTATTTT. Its protein is CASSLVSHTQYF.

The chain couples TRBV29-1 to TRBJ2-1; a possible D gene is TRBD1 (5 bases). V was clipped by 3 bases and J by 4 bases, with 7 bases between them. CDR1 and CDR2 from the germline V gene are SQVTM and ANQGSEA. The CDR3 has 12 residues. CDR3 loop: CSVDRGYNEQFF. As DNA, the CDR3 is TGCAGCGTTGATAGGGGATACAATGAGCAGTTCTTC.

The CDR3 nucleotides are TGTGCCAGCAGCTTAGGTGGCAGGGGCTACAATGAGCAGTTCTTC. This gives the protein CASSLGGRGYNEQFF. The chain links TRBV7-9 to TRBJ2-1; a possible D gene is TRBD1 (6 bases). CDR1 and CDR2 from the germline V gene are SEHNR and FQNEAQ (reference sequence). The CDR3 spans 15 residues. With 1 base removed from V and 3 bases from J, the gap between germline ends came to 10 bases.

This clonotype has a count of ten or more. V and J are TRBV4-3 and TRBJ1-5; D unclear. Looked up from germline, CDR1 is LGHNA and CDR2 is YSLEER. The CDR3 is made up of 15 amino acids. Trimming removed 0 bases at V and 0 bases at J, with 6 bases between. CDR3 nucleotides: TGCGCCAGCAGCCAAGAAGCCTATAGCAATCAGCCCCAGCATTTT. Translating it yields CASSQEAYSNQPQHF.

This clonotype has just a few counts. For the CDR3, the DNA is TGTGCCAGCAGCGTAACCGGGACGTCAGTCTACGAGCAGTACTTC. This sequence encodes CASSVTGTSVYEQYF. This chain links TRBV9 with TRBJ2-7; the D gene could be TRBD1 or TRBD2 (5 bases each). The V end was cut by 1 base, the J end by 3 bases, with 14 bases between. Germline assignment: CDR1 SGDLS and CDR2 YYNGEE. The CDR3 has 15 residues.

This chain connects TRBV6-5 to TRBJ1-6; D is possibly TRBD1 (5 bases). V shed 2 bases and J shed 8 bases, with 13 bases lying between them. The CDR3 covers 15 residues. Germline-derived CDR1 and CDR2 are MNHEY and SVGAGI. In DNA form, the CDR3 reads TGTGCCAGCAGTTACGGCGTTGGGGCCTATTCACCCCTCCACTTT. It encodes CASSYGVGAYSPLHF.

The genes are TRBV24-1 and TRBJ2-1, with no clear D. The CDR3 runs 16 residues. Per the germline V gene, CDR1 is KGHDR and CDR2 is SFDVKD. The germline V and J ends were trimmed by 3 bases and 5 bases, with 16 bases remaining between them. The CDR3 loop is CATSDRTSPGNNEQFF. CDR3 coding DNA: TGTGCCACCAGTGATCGAACGTCCCCCGGCAACAATGAGCAGTTCTTC.

This clonotype was seen repeatedly, ten times or more. The rearrangement uses TRBV4-1 and TRBJ2-7, with D perhaps being TRBD1 or TRBD2 (5 bases each). V was cut by 2 bases and J by 4 bases, with 9 bases left in between. Germline V gene data show CDR1 as MGHRA and CDR2 as YSYEKL. CDR3 length equals 13 residues. CDR3 coding DNA: TGCGCCAGCAGCCAATGGGACGGTTACGAGCAGTACTTC. The encoded protein is CASSQWDGYEQYF.

The chain uses TRBV5-1 and TRBJ2-6, with D perhaps being TRBD1 or TRBD2 (5 bases each). The V end lost 0 bases, the J end lost 4 bases, and 11 bases lay between the germline ends. This CDR3 contains 16 residues. The V gene's germline CDR1 is SGHRS and CDR2 YFSETQ. CDR3 DNA: TGCGCCAGCAGCTTGGAGCAGGGAGCGGGGGCCAACGTCCTGACTTTC. Translation gives CASSLEQGAGANVLTF.

This clonotype was observed a few times. The genes are TRBV10-3 and TRBJ2-7; 12 positions match TRBD1. The CDR3 consists of 14 residues. Germline V gene sequence: CDR1 ENHRY, CDR2 SYGVKD. V shed 8 bases and J 3 bases; nucleotides not matched to a gene: 5. The CDR3 nucleotides are TGTGCCATCGGGGACAGGGGGCCTGGCTACGAGCAGTACTTC. It encodes CAIGDRGPGYEQYF.

In DNA, the CDR3 is TGCAGTGCTAGAGATCCGGACCGGCCAAACTATGGCTACACCTTC. Translating gives CSARDPDRPNYGYTF. The rearrangement uses TRBV20-1 and TRBJ1-2, with D unresolved. Trimming took off 0 bases at V and 2 bases at J, with 13 bases between the two ends. Germline V gene lookup returns CDR1 DFQATT and CDR2 SNEGSKA (reference sequence). The CDR3 sequence is 15 residues long.

A few counts support this clonotype. The rearrangement links TRBV6-2 or TRBV6-3 to TRBJ2-1; the D gene is possibly TRBD2 (6 bases). Germline V lookup: CDR1 MNHEY, CDR2 SVGEGT. Trimming took 4 bases from V and 6 from J, leaving 10 bases between them. This CDR3 region has 13 residues. In DNA, the CDR3 is TGTGCCAGCAGTTCGCCGACTAGCAATGAGCAGTTCTTC. Protein: CASSSPTSNEQFF.

This clonotype has at least ten counts. This chain links TRBV29-1 with TRBJ2-7; tentative D call: TRBD1 (5 bases). CDR1 is SQVTM, CDR2 ANQGSEA, per germline. The CDR3 consists of 12 residues. Between the trimmed V and J ends, which lost 4 bases and 3 bases, there was a span of 10 bases. As DNA, the CDR3 is TGCAGCGTTGTAGGGCAGGGCTACGAGCAGTACTTC. Translating gives CSVVGQGYEQYF.

This clonotype appeared a few times. The chain employs TRBV4-2 and TRBJ2-5; tentatively, D is TRBD2 (6 bases). This CDR3 is built from 13 residues. The V and J ends lost 4 bases and 6 bases respectively, with 12 bases between them. Germline V CDR1 and CDR2: LGHNA, YNFKEQ. CDR3 in amino acids: CASSPYGGKTQYF. Written as DNA, the CDR3 is TGTGCCAGCAGCCCGTATGGAGGGAAGACCCAGTACTTC.

About this clonotype: At one of its ends the junction is not consistent with the germline gene, which may arise from a read error. The chain uses TRBV6-1 and TRBJ2-2, with D unclear. CDR3 size: 15 residues. Germline-derived CDR1 and CDR2 are MNHNS and SASEGT. CDR3 nucleotides: TGTGCCAGCAGCCCCTTCAGCAGGAACCCCGGGGAGCTGTTTTTT. The encoded protein is CASSPFSRNPGELFF.

This clonotype turned up a few times. The genes are TRBV2 and TRBJ2-3; the match to TRBD1 covers 7 bases. This CDR3 comprises 14 residues. CDR1 is SNHLY and CDR2 is FYNNEI in the germline V gene. The V and J ends lost 4 bases and 1 base, in that order; junction bases with no gene match: 2. The CDR3 region is CASSGDSRTDTQYF. CDR3 in DNA: TGTGCCAGCAGTGGGGACAGCCGCACAGATACGCAGTATTTT.

This clonotype was detected only a few times. The gene calls are TRBV28 and TRBJ2-6; D gene unclear. There are 17 residues in the CDR3. Trimming pared 8 bases from V and 1 base from J, leaving 18 bases between. Germline loops: CDR1 MDHEN, CDR2 SYDVKM. In DNA, the CDR3 is TGTGCCAGCCGGACCCGGGTTCTTCTTTCTGGGGCCAACGTCCTGACTTTC. Translated, it gives CASRTRVLLSGANVLTF.

This clonotype was observed many times. The genes are TRBV7-2 and TRBJ2-3; D gene ambiguous. Trimming removed 2 bases from V and 3 bases from J, with 9 bases in between. This CDR3 is built from 14 residues. Germline loops: CDR1 SGHTA, CDR2 FQGNSA. The chain's CDR3 is CASSLLTDTDTQYF. CDR3 in DNA: TGTGCCAGCAGCTTATTGACCGATACAGATACGCAGTATTTT.

J is TRBJ2-5 and V is TRBV6-5; TRBD2 agrees at 11 bases. V was clipped by 2 bases and J by 7 bases; unmatched bases: 0. CDR3 size: 13 residues. Germline V CDR1 and CDR2: MNHEY, SVGAGI. The CDR3 DNA reads TGTGCCAGCAGTTACGGACTAGCGGGGACCCAGTACTTC. Its protein product is CASSYGLAGTQYF.